This T cell receptor beta chain originates from a study of cytomegalovirus exposure and HLA in healthy donors. Study observations and caveats: Presence/absence analysis assumed near-uniform sequencing depth across donors. Indistinguishable V segments, including TRBV6-2 and TRBV6-3, were excluded. Researchers reported in a later analysis that a missense DCLRE1C variant was tied to TCR beta V- and J-gene trimming. Through in vitro validation, three CMV-associated chains were shown to be specific for CMV antigens.

The PCR ran on 60 Vbeta and 13 Jbeta primers. Produced via immunoSEQ multiplex PCR; TCRdb's table is partial and in-frame only. The table shows 310,000 or so clones, with roughly 90% occurring only once. The CDR3 totals 13 residues. CDR1 is SEHNR, CDR2 FQNEAQ, per germline (reference sequence). This clone was seen a single time. The target antigen is unknown. The chain carries TRBV7-9 and TRBJ2-5; the match to TRBD1 covers 8 bases. Judging by the DNA end, TRBJ2-7 fits better; the J call may be wrong. The source of this sequence is a woman younger than 35 in good health and CMV-seronegative. Sequencing input: PBMCs. The CDR3 region has the DNA TGTGCCAGCAGCTCCGGGACAGGAAGCGAGCAGTACTTC. It translates to CASSSGTGSEQYF.